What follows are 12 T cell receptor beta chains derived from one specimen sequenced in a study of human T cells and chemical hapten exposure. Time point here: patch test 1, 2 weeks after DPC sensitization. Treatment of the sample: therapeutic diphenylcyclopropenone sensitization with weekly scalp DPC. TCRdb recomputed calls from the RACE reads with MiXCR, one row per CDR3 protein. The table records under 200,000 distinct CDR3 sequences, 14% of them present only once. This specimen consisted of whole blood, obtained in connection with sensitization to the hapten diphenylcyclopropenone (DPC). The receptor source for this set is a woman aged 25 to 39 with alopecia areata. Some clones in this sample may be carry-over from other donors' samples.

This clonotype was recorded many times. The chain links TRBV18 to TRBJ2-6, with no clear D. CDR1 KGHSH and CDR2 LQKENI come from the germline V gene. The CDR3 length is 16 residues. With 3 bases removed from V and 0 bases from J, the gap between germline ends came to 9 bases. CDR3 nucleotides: TGTGCCAGCTCACCCCTTCCGTTCTCTGGGGCCAACGTCCTGACTTTC. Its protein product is CASSPLPFSGANVLTF.

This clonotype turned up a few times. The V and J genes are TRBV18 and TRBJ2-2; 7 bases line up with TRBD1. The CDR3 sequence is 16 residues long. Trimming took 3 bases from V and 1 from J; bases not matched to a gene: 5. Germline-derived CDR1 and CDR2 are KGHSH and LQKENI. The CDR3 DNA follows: TGTGCCAGCTCACCCTCCTGGACAGGGAACACCGGGGAGCTGTTTTTT. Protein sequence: CASSPSWTGNTGELFF.

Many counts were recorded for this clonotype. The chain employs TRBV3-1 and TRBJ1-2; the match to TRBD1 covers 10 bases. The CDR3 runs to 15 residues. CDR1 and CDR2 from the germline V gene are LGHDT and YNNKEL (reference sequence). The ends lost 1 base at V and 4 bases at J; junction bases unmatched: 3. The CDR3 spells CASSQGRTGGYGYTF. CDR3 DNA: TGTGCCAGCAGCCAAGGCAGGACAGGGGGCTATGGCTACACCTTC. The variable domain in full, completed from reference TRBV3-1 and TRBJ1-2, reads DTAVSQTPKYLVTQMGNDKSIKCEQNLGHDTMYWYKQDSKKFLKIMFSYNNKELIINETVPNRFSPKSPDKAHLNLHINSLELGDSAVYFCASSQGRTGGYGYTFGSGTRLTVV.

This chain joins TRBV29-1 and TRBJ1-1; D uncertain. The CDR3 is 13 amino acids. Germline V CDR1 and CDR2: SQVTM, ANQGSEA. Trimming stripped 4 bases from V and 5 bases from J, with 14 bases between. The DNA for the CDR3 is TGCAGCGTTGCTTTTTCACGGGATACTGAAGCTTTCTTT. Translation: CSVAFSRDTEAFF. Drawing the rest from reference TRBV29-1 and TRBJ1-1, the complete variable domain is SAVISQKPSRDICQRGTSLTIQCQVDSQVTMMFWYRQQPGQSLTLIATANQGSEATYESGFVIDKFPISRPNLTFSTLTVSNMSPEDSSIYLCSVAFSRDTEAFFGQGTRLTVV.

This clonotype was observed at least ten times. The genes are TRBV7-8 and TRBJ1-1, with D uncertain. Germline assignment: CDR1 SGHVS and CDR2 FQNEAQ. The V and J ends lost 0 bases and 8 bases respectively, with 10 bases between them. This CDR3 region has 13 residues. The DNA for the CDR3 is TGTGCCAGCAGCTTAGCGATGGCTAACGAAGCTTTCTTT. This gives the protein CASSLAMANEAFF.

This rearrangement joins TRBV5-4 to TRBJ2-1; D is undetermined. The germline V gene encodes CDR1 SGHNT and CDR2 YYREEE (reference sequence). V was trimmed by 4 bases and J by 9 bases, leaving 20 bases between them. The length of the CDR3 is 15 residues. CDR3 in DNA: TGTGCCAGCAGCAAGACCGGAGTTGTGGGTAGTGAGCAGTTCTTC. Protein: CASSKTGVVGSEQFF. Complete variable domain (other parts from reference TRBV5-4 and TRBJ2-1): ETGVTQSPTHLIKTRGQQVTLRCSSQSGHNTVSWYQQALGQGPQFIFQYYREEENGRGNFPPRFSGLQFPNYSSELNVNALELDDSALYLCASSKTGVVGSEQFFGPGTRLTVL.

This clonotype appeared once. CDR3 DNA: TGTGCCTGGAGCACGAATAGGTACCAGCCCCAGCATTTT. As protein: CAWSTNRYQPQHF. V usage is TRBV30 and J usage is TRBJ1-5; D remains ambiguous. Trimming took off 3 bases at V and 7 bases at J, with 13 bases between the two ends. In germline, CDR1 is GTSNPN, CDR2 SVGIG (reference sequence). The CDR3 contains 13 residues.

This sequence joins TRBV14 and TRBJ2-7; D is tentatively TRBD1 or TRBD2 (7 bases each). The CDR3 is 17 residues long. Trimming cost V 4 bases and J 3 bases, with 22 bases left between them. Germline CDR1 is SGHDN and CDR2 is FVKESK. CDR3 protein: CASSPGGGSWALYEQYF. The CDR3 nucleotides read TGTGCCAGCAGCCCAGGGGGGGGTAGCTGGGCCCTCTACGAGCAGTACTTC.

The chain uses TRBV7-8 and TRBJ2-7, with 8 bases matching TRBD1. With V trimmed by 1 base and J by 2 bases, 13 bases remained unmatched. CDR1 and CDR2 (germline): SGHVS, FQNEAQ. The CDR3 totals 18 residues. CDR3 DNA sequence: TGTGCCAGCAGCTTAGTCGCGACAGGGGTACATCTACCCTACGAGCAGTACTTC. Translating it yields CASSLVATGVHLPYEQYF.

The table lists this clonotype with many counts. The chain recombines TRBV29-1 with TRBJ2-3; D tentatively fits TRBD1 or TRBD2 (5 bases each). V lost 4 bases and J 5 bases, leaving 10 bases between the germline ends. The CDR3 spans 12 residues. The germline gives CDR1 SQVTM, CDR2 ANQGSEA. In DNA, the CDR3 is TGCAGCGTTGGGGGGACGGAAGATACGCAGTATTTT. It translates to CSVGGTEDTQYF.

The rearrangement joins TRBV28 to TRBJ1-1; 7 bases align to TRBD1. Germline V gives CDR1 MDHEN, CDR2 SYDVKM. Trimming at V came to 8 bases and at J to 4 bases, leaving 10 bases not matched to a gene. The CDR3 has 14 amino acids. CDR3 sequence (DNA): TGTGCCAGCGCCCCCCTCGACAGGGCCACTGAAGCTTTCTTT. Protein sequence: CASAPLDRATEAFF.

The CDR3 coding sequence is TGCAGCGTTCTCAAGAATGGAGAAAAACTGTTTTTT. Translation: CSVLKNGEKLFF. The J gene is TRBJ1-4, the V gene TRBV29-1; D unclear. Trimming removed 5 bases at V and 8 bases at J, with 12 bases between. CDR3 length: 12 residues. CDR1 SQVTM and CDR2 ANQGSEA come from the germline V gene.